The rows below give T cell receptor beta chains drawn from one sample of a study of identical twins. Via MiXCR, TCRdb re-called the 5' RACE reads, giving one row per CDR3 protein. The sample lists 200,000 to 250,000 distinct CDR3 sequences; about 13% were seen once. This sample also belongs to another study, concerning yellow fever vaccine responses in identical twins.

The sample was memory (CD45RO+) T cells sorted from blood. These receptors were taken from a woman in her late teens or twenties in good health. CDR3s include the opening cysteine and the closing phenylalanine or tryptophan. Fields, in order: clone size, J gene, CDR3 length, D gene, V gene, CDR3 protein, CDR3 DNA. A D gene is named only where the DNA matches it firmly. Where a row states a size, it is once, few, many or the class of an expanded clone; other rows omit it.

clone size: many
J gene: TRBJ2-1
CDR3 length: 13
D gene: .
V gene: TRBV7-2
CDR3 protein: CASSPPNYNEQFF
CDR3 DNA: TGTGCCAGCAGCCCCCCAAACTACAATGAGCAGTTCTTC

clone size: .
J gene: TRBJ2-2
CDR3 length: 12
D gene: .
V gene: TRBV6-6
CDR3 protein: CASSYTTGELFF
CDR3 DNA: TGTGCCAGCAGTTACACCACCGGGGAGCTGTTTTTT

clone size: .
J gene: TRBJ2-1
CDR3 length: 14
D gene: .
V gene: TRBV27
CDR3 protein: CASSLAGAPDEQFF
CDR3 DNA: TGTGCCAGCAGTTTAGCGGGGGCCCCCGATGAGCAGTTCTTC

clone size: .
J gene: TRBJ2-7
CDR3 length: 14
D gene: .
V gene: TRBV5-6
CDR3 protein: CASSFGDSSYEQYF
CDR3 DNA: TGTGCCAGCAGCTTCGGGGATAGCTCCTACGAGCAGTACTTC

clone size: .
J gene: TRBJ2-1
CDR3 length: 15
D gene: .
V gene: TRBV12-3/TRBV12-4
CDR3 protein: CASSPPGGGANEQFF
CDR3 DNA: TGTGCCAGCAGTCCCCCTGGAGGGGGGGCCAATGAGCAGTTCTTC

clone size: few
J gene: TRBJ2-1
CDR3 length: 15
D gene: TRBD1
V gene: TRBV5-1
CDR3 protein: CASSYRDSSYNEQFF
CDR3 DNA: TGCGCCAGCAGCTACCGGGACAGCTCATACAATGAGCAGTTCTTC

clone size: .
J gene: TRBJ1-2
CDR3 length: 13
D gene: .
V gene: TRBV2
CDR3 protein: CASSEGIRYGYTF
CDR3 DNA: TGTGCCAGCAGTGAAGGGATCCGCTATGGCTACACCTTC

clone size: .
J gene: TRBJ2-7
CDR3 length: 15
D gene: TRBD1
V gene: TRBV7-2
CDR3 protein: CAGSPDRGRAYEQYF
CDR3 DNA: TGTGCCGGCAGCCCCGACAGGGGACGAGCCTACGAGCAGTACTTC

clone size: few
J gene: TRBJ1-2
CDR3 length: 13
D gene: TRBD1
V gene: TRBV4-2
CDR3 protein: CASSLGQKDGYTF
CDR3 DNA: TGTGCCAGCAGCCTGGGACAGAAGGATGGCTACACCTTC

clone size: many
J gene: TRBJ1-6
CDR3 length: 16
D gene: TRBD1
V gene: TRBV28
CDR3 protein: CASSSPQGSVSSPLHF
CDR3 DNA: TGTGCCAGCAGTTCGCCACAGGGGAGCGTTTCTTCACCCCTCCACTTT

clone size: .
J gene: TRBJ1-2
CDR3 length: 13
D gene: .
V gene: TRBV10-3
CDR3 protein: CAISGTVNYGYTF
CDR3 DNA: TGTGCCATCAGTGGGACAGTAAACTATGGCTACACCTTC

clone size: .
J gene: TRBJ2-3
CDR3 length: 15
D gene: .
V gene: TRBV5-6
CDR3 protein: CGSSFVVGGTDTQYF
CDR3 DNA: TGTGGCAGCAGCTTTGTTGTCGGAGGCACAGATACGCAGTATTTT

clone size: .
J gene: TRBJ2-3
CDR3 length: 12
D gene: .
V gene: TRBV7-9
CDR3 protein: CASSLQQNTQYF
CDR3 DNA: TGTGCCAGCAGCTTACAGCAGAATACGCAGTATTTT

clone size: many
J gene: TRBJ2-1
CDR3 length: 12
D gene: .
V gene: TRBV29-1
CDR3 protein: CSAPVSYNEQFF
CDR3 DNA: TGCAGCGCGCCGGTCTCCTACAATGAGCAGTTCTTC

clone size: many
J gene: TRBJ2-5
CDR3 length: 14
D gene: TRBD2
V gene: TRBV7-2
CDR3 protein: CASSLTGGQETQYF
CDR3 DNA: TGTGCCAGCAGCTTAACGGGGGGCCAAGAGACCCAGTACTTC

clone size: many
J gene: TRBJ1-1
CDR3 length: 14
D gene: .
V gene: TRBV12-3/TRBV12-4
CDR3 protein: CASSLGQPNTEAFF
CDR3 DNA: TGTGCCAGCAGTTTAGGGCAGCCGAACACTGAAGCTTTCTTT

clone size: many
J gene: TRBJ2-4
CDR3 length: 15
D gene: .
V gene: TRBV11-1
CDR3 protein: CASSLSPEDLNIQYF
CDR3 DNA: TGTGCCAGCAGCCTGTCCCCAGAGGACTTAAACATTCAGTACTTC

clone size: once
J gene: TRBJ2-3
CDR3 length: 15
D gene: .
V gene: TRBV3-1
CDR3 protein: CASSQVRISTDTQYF
CDR3 DNA: TGTGCCAGCAGCCAAGTTCGAATTAGCACAGATACGCAGTATTTT

clone size: few
J gene: TRBJ1-2
CDR3 length: 13
D gene: .
V gene: TRBV20-1
CDR3 protein: CSAQRGPNYGYTF
CDR3 DNA: TGCAGTGCTCAAAGGGGTCCAAACTATGGCTACACCTTC

clone size: many
J gene: TRBJ2-1
CDR3 length: 14
D gene: TRBD2
V gene: TRBV12-3/TRBV12-4
CDR3 protein: CASSLTSAYNEQFF
CDR3 DNA: TGTGCCAGCAGTTTGACTAGCGCGTACAATGAGCAGTTCTTC

clone size: many
J gene: TRBJ2-3
CDR3 length: 14
D gene: TRBD2
V gene: TRBV29-1
CDR3 protein: CSVEGGRGADTQYF
CDR3 DNA: TGCAGCGTTGAAGGCGGGAGGGGGGCAGATACGCAGTATTTT

clone size: many
J gene: TRBJ2-3
CDR3 length: 15
D gene: .
V gene: TRBV7-2
CDR3 protein: CASSRGGTSTDTQYF
CDR3 DNA: TGTGCCAGCAGCCGGGGTGGGACTAGCACAGATACGCAGTATTTT

clone size: few
J gene: TRBJ2-1
CDR3 length: 14
D gene: .
V gene: TRBV2
CDR3 protein: CASRVGGPYNEQFF
CDR3 DNA: TGTGCCAGCAGAGTGGGGGGCCCCTACAATGAGCAGTTCTTC

clone size: many
J gene: TRBJ2-7
CDR3 length: 14
D gene: TRBD1
V gene: TRBV7-6
CDR3 protein: CASSLTGGEYEQYF
CDR3 DNA: TGTGCCAGCAGCTTAACAGGGGGCGAATACGAGCAGTACTTC

clone size: many
J gene: TRBJ2-3
CDR3 length: 14
D gene: TRBD2
V gene: TRBV12-3/TRBV12-4
CDR3 protein: CASRGLAGTDTQYF
CDR3 DNA: TGTGCCAGCAGGGGACTAGCGGGCACAGATACGCAGTATTTT

clone size: many
J gene: TRBJ2-3
CDR3 length: 12
D gene: .
V gene: TRBV10-3
CDR3 protein: CAISDNTGTQYF
CDR3 DNA: TGTGCCATCAGTGATAACACGGGTACGCAGTATTTT

clone size: few
J gene: TRBJ1-2
CDR3 length: 16
D gene: .
V gene: TRBV14
CDR3 protein: CASSQDRGGALFGYTF
CDR3 DNA: TGTGCCAGCAGCCAAGATAGGGGGGGGGCGCTTTTTGGCTACACCTTC

clone size: many
J gene: TRBJ2-7
CDR3 length: 14
D gene: .
V gene: TRBV11-2
CDR3 protein: CASSLDVGSYEQYF
CDR3 DNA: TGTGCCAGCAGCTTAGATGTGGGATCCTACGAGCAGTACTTC

clone size: few
J gene: TRBJ1-4
CDR3 length: 14
D gene: TRBD1
V gene: TRBV12-3/TRBV12-4
CDR3 protein: CASSFDRVGEKLFF
CDR3 DNA: TGTGCCAGCAGTTTCGACAGGGTCGGCGAAAAACTGTTTTTT

clone size: .
J gene: TRBJ2-2
CDR3 length: 15
D gene: .
V gene: TRBV7-3
CDR3 protein: CASSLGPSAVGELFF
CDR3 DNA: TGTGCCAGCAGCTTAGGGCCTAGCGCGGTGGGGGAGCTGTTTTTT

clone size: .
J gene: TRBJ2-7
CDR3 length: 13
D gene: .
V gene: TRBV28
CDR3 protein: CASSLGHIYEQYF
CDR3 DNA: TGTGCCAGCAGTCTGGGACATATCTACGAGCAGTACTTC

clone size: few
J gene: TRBJ2-7
CDR3 length: 13
D gene: .
V gene: TRBV20-1
CDR3 protein: CSAKLPGPGEQYF
CDR3 DNA: TGCAGTGCCAAACTACCGGGACCGGGCGAGCAGTACTTC

clone size: .
J gene: TRBJ2-5
CDR3 length: 16
D gene: TRBD2
V gene: TRBV13
CDR3 protein: CASSPRASGSLETQYF
CDR3 DNA: TGTGCCAGCAGCCCCCGGGCTAGCGGGAGTTTGGAGACCCAGTACTTC

clone size: few
J gene: TRBJ1-6
CDR3 length: 13
D gene: .
V gene: TRBV20-1
CDR3 protein: CSAPDRGDSPLHF
CDR3 DNA: TGCAGTGCCCCAGATAGGGGAGATTCACCCCTCCACTTT

clone size: few
J gene: TRBJ2-3
CDR3 length: 14
D gene: .
V gene: TRBV9
CDR3 protein: CASSLTTGSDTQYF
CDR3 DNA: TGTGCCAGCAGCCTTACCACAGGGTCAGATACGCAGTATTTT

clone size: many
J gene: TRBJ1-1
CDR3 length: 13
D gene: .
V gene: TRBV6-1
CDR3 protein: CASHRLWGTEAFF
CDR3 DNA: TGTGCCAGCCATCGGCTCTGGGGCACTGAAGCTTTCTTT

clone size: few
J gene: TRBJ2-3
CDR3 length: 15
D gene: .
V gene: TRBV6-2/TRBV6-3
CDR3 protein: CASSYSRGSTDTQYF
CDR3 DNA: TGTGCCAGCAGTTACTCGAGGGGGAGCACAGATACGCAGTATTTT

clone size: .
J gene: TRBJ2-3
CDR3 length: 14
D gene: TRBD2
V gene: TRBV30
CDR3 protein: CAWNRAGSTDTQYF
CDR3 DNA: TGTGCCTGGAACCGAGCGGGGTCCACAGATACGCAGTATTTT

clone size: many
J gene: TRBJ2-1
CDR3 length: 12
D gene: .
V gene: TRBV3-1
CDR3 protein: CASSQAANPQFF
CDR3 DNA: TGTGCCAGCAGCCAAGCGGCGAACCCCCAGTTCTTC

clone size: few
J gene: TRBJ2-3
CDR3 length: 18
D gene: TRBD2
V gene: TRBV11-2
CDR3 protein: CASSYTSRASGNADTQYF
CDR3 DNA: TGTGCCAGCAGCTACACGAGTAGGGCTAGCGGGAATGCAGATACGCAGTATTTT

clone size: .
J gene: TRBJ1-1
CDR3 length: 13
D gene: .
V gene: TRBV5-6
CDR3 protein: CASSKTVLGEAFF
CDR3 DNA: TGTGCCAGCAGCAAGACAGTTTTAGGTGAAGCTTTCTTT

clone size: many
J gene: TRBJ1-2
CDR3 length: 14
D gene: .
V gene: TRBV5-6
CDR3 protein: CASSSDQGPYGYTF
CDR3 DNA: TGTGCCAGCAGTTCGGATCAGGGACCCTATGGCTACACCTTC